This TCR beta chain was recovered during a study of tumor and adjacent non-tumor tissue in lung cancer. Across the study: Patients were aged about 31 to 85, around ten men and roughly 5 women, stage I to III. On average, productive TCRbeta reads reached about 4.4 million per sample. Study results and caveats: In normal lung, the top 100 clones were significantly more dominant than in tumor. Higher tumor TCR diversity was associated with shorter survival.

This sample's RNA came from whole unsorted tissue. A modified ARM-PCR protocol with three rounds of nested PCR amplified TCRbeta. TCRdb re-analysed the multiplex PCR reads in MiXCR, keeping a single row per CDR3 protein. The sample has 200,000 to 250,000 distinct CDR3 sequences, around 71% seen once; the top ten hold roughly 24%. Remarks on this clonotype: Its specificity is not known. Being one base from a much bigger clone, this may be a read error.

Germline loops: CDR1 DFQATT, CDR2 SNEGSKA (reference sequence). The CDR3 has 14 amino acids. This sequence originates from a man in his sixties with non-small cell lung cancer. V gene TRBV20-1 combines with J gene TRBJ2-5, with 10 bases matching TRBD2. What was sequenced was lung tumor tissue. In nucleotides, the CDR3 is TGCAGTGATAGAGTGACTAGCGGGCTAGAGACCCAGTACTTC. Translated, it gives CSDRVTSGLETQYF.